This is a list of T cell receptor beta chains from one sample in a study of blood T cells in healthy people across ages. TCRdb processed the 5' RACE reads anew with MiXCR; each CDR3 protein has one entry. The sample shows around 1,500,000 distinct CDR3 sequences, around two fifths of them seen only once. Sequenced sample: blood. These receptors were collected from a young woman in good health. The CDR3 runs from the conserved cysteine through the conserved F or W. A D gene is named only where the DNA matches it firmly. The size of a clone is reported for some rows only, either as once, few or many, or as a class for expanded clones.

cdr3_aa,cdr3_nt,d_call,v_call,clone_size,j_call
CASSFSTADTQYF,TGTGCCAGCAGTTTCAGTACAGCAGATACGCAGTATTTT,NA,TRBV12-3/TRBV12-4,NA,TRBJ2-3
CASSLRRDRSHEQFF,TGTGCCAGCAGCCTTAGGAGGGACAGGAGCCATGAGCAGTTCTTC,TRBD1,TRBV3-1,many,TRBJ2-1
CASSALTTGGADGYTF,TGTGCCAGCAGCGCACTGACAACAGGGGGCGCAGATGGCTACACCTTC,TRBD1,TRBV12-3/TRBV12-4,NA,TRBJ1-2
CASSGYRGAIGEQYF,TGCGCCAGCAGCGGGTACAGGGGGGCGATTGGCGAGCAGTACTTC,TRBD1,TRBV5-1,NA,TRBJ2-7
CASSVLANEKLFF,TGTGCCAGCAGTGTCTTGGCTAATGAAAAACTGTTTTTT,NA,TRBV12-3/TRBV12-4,NA,TRBJ1-4
CSANGGSWGYTF,TGCAGTGCTAACGGGGGCAGTTGGGGCTACACCTTC,NA,TRBV20-1,NA,TRBJ1-2
CASSLSMGGGNQPQHF,TGTGCCAGCAGTTTATCAATGGGCGGGGGCAATCAGCCCCAGCATTTT,NA,TRBV27,NA,TRBJ1-5
CASTLDRDSYEQYF,TGTGCCAGCACCTTGGACAGGGACTCCTACGAGCAGTACTTC,TRBD1,TRBV12-3/TRBV12-4,NA,TRBJ2-7
CSARDNRGGETQYF,TGCAGTGCTAGAGACAACAGGGGGGGAGAGACCCAGTACTTC,NA,TRBV20-1,NA,TRBJ2-5
CASSYGGTIDTQYF,TGTGCCAGCAGTTACGGTGGGACTATAGATACGCAGTATTTT,TRBD2,TRBV6-6,NA,TRBJ2-3
CASSVVGTGINEQFF,TGTGCCAGCAGCGTAGTAGGGACAGGGATCAATGAGCAGTTCTTC,TRBD1,TRBV9,few,TRBJ2-1
CSAILRAGVSYNEQFF,TGCAGTGCCATCCTGAGAGCGGGGGTATCCTACAATGAGCAGTTCTTC,TRBD2,TRBV20-1,NA,TRBJ2-1
CASSEGERGIFEQYF,TGTGCCAGCAGTGAAGGGGAGCGTGGAATCTTCGAGCAGTACTTC,NA,TRBV25-1,NA,TRBJ2-7
CASSLRTSGDNEQFF,TGCGCCAGCAGCTTGCGTACTAGCGGGGACAATGAGCAGTTCTTC,TRBD2,TRBV5-1,many,TRBJ2-1
CASSGPRRADTQYF,TGTGCCAGCAGTGGACCCCGGCGGGCAGATACGCAGTATTTT,NA,TRBV6-1,NA,TRBJ2-3
CASSKGGLAGEQYF,TGTGCCAGCAGCAAAGGCGGGCTAGCGGGAGAGCAGTACTTC,TRBD2,TRBV11-2,few,TRBJ2-7
CASSLRYPGRVGGELFF,TGTGCCAGCAGCTTAAGGTACCCCGGCAGGGTCGGCGGGGAGCTGTTTTTT,NA,TRBV11-1,NA,TRBJ2-2
CATGVATDTQYF,TGTGCCACCGGGGTAGCAACTGATACGCAGTATTTT,NA,TRBV15,NA,TRBJ2-3
CSAQLEGRNSPLHF,TGCAGTGCTCAGCTGGAGGGCAGAAATTCACCCCTCCACTTT,NA,TRBV20-1,NA,TRBJ1-6
CASSFYRGRGETQYF,TGTGCCAGCAGTTTCTATCGGGGGCGTGGGGAGACCCAGTACTTC,NA,TRBV27,few,TRBJ2-5
CASRPSLGNYGYTF,TGTGCCAGCAGGCCCTCTCTGGGTAACTATGGCTACACCTTC,NA,TRBV6-5,NA,TRBJ1-2
CASSLPGLASNEQYF,TGTGCCAGCAGCCTGCCGGGACTAGCATCCAATGAGCAGTACTTC,TRBD2,TRBV7-8,NA,TRBJ2-5
CASSYRETSGTDTQYF,TGTGCCAGCAGTTATCGGGAGACTAGCGGAACAGATACGCAGTATTTT,TRBD2,TRBV27,few,TRBJ2-3
CATSDPKAVNNEQFF,TGTGCCACCAGTGACCCTAAAGCGGTTAACAATGAGCAGTTCTTC,NA,TRBV24-1,NA,TRBJ2-1
CASSQEIGPAGEQFF,TGTGCCAGCAGCCAAGAAATAGGGCCGGCAGGGGAGCAGTTCTTC,NA,TRBV4-2,NA,TRBJ2-1